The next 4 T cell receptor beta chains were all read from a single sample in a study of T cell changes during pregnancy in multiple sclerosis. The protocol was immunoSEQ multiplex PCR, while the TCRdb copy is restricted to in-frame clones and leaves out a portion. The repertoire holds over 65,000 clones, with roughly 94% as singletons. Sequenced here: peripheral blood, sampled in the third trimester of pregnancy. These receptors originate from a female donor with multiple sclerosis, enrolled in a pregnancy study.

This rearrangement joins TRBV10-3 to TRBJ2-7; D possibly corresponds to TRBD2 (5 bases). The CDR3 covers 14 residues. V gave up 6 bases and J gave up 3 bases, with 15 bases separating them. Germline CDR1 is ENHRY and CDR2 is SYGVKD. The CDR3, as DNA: TGTGCCATCAGCTCAGCCGGGAATGACTACGAGCAGTACTTC. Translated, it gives CAISSAGNDYEQYF.

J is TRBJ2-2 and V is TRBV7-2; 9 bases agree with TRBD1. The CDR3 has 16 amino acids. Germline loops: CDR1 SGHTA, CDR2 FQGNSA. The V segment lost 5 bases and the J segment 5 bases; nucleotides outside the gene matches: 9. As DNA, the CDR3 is TGTGCCAGCAGCCCCCCGACAGGGGGTCGAACCGGGGAGCTGTTTTTT. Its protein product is CASSPPTGGRTGELFF.

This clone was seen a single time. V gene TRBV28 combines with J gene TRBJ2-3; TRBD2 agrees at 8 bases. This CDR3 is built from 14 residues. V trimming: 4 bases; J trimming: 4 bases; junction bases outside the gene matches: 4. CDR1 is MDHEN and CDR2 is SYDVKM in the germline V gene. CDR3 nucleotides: TGTGCCAGCAGTTCCGGGGGGGGACCAGATACGCAGTATTTT. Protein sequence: CASSSGGGPDTQYF.

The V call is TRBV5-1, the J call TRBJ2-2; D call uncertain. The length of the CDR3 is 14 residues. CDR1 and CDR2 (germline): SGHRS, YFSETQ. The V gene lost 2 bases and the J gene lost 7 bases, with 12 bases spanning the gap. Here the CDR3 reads CASSFTPGVGELFF. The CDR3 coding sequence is TGCGCCAGCAGCTTTACGCCTGGAGTCGGGGAGCTGTTTTTT.